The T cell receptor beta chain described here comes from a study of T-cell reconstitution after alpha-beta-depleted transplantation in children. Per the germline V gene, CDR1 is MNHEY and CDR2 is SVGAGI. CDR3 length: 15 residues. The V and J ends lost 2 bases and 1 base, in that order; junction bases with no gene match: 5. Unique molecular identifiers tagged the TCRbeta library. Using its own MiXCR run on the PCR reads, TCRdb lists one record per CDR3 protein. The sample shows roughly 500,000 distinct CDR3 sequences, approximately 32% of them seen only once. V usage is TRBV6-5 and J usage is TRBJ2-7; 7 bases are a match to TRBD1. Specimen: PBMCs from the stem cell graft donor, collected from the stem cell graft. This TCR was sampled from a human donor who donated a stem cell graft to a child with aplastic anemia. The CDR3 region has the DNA TGTGCCAGCAGTTACAATGGGGACAGTTCCTACGAGCAGTACTTC. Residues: CASSYNGDSSYEQYF.